The sequence of this T cell receptor (beta chain) was determined in a study of blood T cell repertoires in COVID-19. Study information: The study drew acute and convalescent COVID-19 samples from the United States, Italy and Spain. Sources were T cells, B-cell-depleted T cells, or PBMCs; the material itself was cDNA or gDNA.

V lost 3 bases and J lost 4, with 7 bases in between. The CDR3 is made up of 13 amino acids. In the original workflow: Amplification of reference gene primers provided the estimated nucleated cell counts. The data were produced by immunoSEQ multiplex PCR, yet TCRdb's version contains in-frame clones alone and is incomplete. The V and J calls and clone size are taken from that table; D and trimming were inferred from the DNA. The repertoire holds some 230,000 clones, with roughly 81% as singletons. The TCR originated in a man in his fifties or sixties who had recovered from COVID-19. The gene calls are TRBV12-3 or TRBV12-4 and TRBJ2-1; no reliable D call. The sample was peripheral blood. CDR3: CASSFGQYNEQFF. The CDR3 region has the DNA TGTGCCAGCAGTTTTGGGCAGTACAATGAGCAGTTCTTC.